The next 25 T cell receptor beta chains were all read from a single sample in a study of cytomegalovirus exposure and HLA in healthy donors. The PCR had 60 Vbeta and 13 Jbeta primers. The method was immunoSEQ multiplex PCR; TCRdb's version includes in-frame clones alone and lacks a portion of them. The sample records 100,000 to 150,000 clones, approximately 82% being singletons. What was sequenced was PBMCs. The receptor set was obtained from a boy between 2 and 10 years old in good health and CMV-seronegative.

This chain connects TRBV18 to TRBJ2-3; 7 bases are shared with TRBD1. J gave up 3 bases and V 6 bases, and 9 bases lay outside the gene matches. CDR3 length equals 15 residues. CDR1 is KGHSH, CDR2 LQKENI, per germline. In DNA form, the CDR3 reads TGTGCCAGCTCGAGGGACAGAACAGATACAGATACGCAGTATTTT. Translated: CASSRDRTDTDTQYF. The full variable domain, in which reference TRBV18 and TRBJ2-3 provide the parts outside the CDR3, is NAGVMQNPRHLVRRRGQEARLRCSPMKGHSHVYWYRQLPEEGLKFMVYLQKENIIDESGMPKERFSAEFPKEGPSILRIQQVVRGDSAAYFCASSRDRTDTDTQYFGPGTRLTVL.

This rearrangement joins TRBV9 to TRBJ1-2; TRBD1 matches at 8 bases. The CDR3 consists of 16 residues. Germline CDR1 and CDR2: SGDLS and YYNGEE. The V and J ends lost 4 bases and 8 bases, in that order; junction bases with no gene match: 16. CDR3 in DNA: TGTGCCAGCAGCCTATCTTATTTCAGGGGGCGCGACGGCTACACCTTC. Its translation: CASSLSYFRGRDGYTF.

V and J are TRBV6-5 and TRBJ1-2; 10 bases line up with TRBD1. The CDR3 totals 14 residues. J gave up 7 bases and V 7 bases, and 9 bases lay outside the gene matches. From germline, CDR1 is MNHEY and CDR2 SVGAGI. Here the CDR3 DNA reads TGTGCCAGCAACCCGACAGGGGGCCTTGGTGGCTACACCTTC. Protein sequence: CASNPTGGLGGYTF.

V gene TRBV18 combines with J gene TRBJ2-3; perhaps TRBD1 as D (6 bases). This CDR3 region has 12 residues. V was shortened by 6 bases and J by 6 bases, with 10 bases between the two germline ends. Germline CDR1 and CDR2: KGHSH and LQKENI. Written as DNA, the CDR3 is TGTGCCAGCTCTCTTGACAGGGATACGCAGTATTTT. The encoded protein is CASSLDRDTQYF.

The gene calls are TRBV11-1 and TRBJ1-1; D unclear. CDR3 length: 14 residues. Trimming stripped 5 bases from V and 4 bases from J, with 14 bases between. Germline CDR1 reads SGHAT; CDR2 reads FQDESV (reference sequence). The CDR3 DNA reads TGTGCCAGCAGCCAACTCCGGGGAACCACTGAAGCTTTCTTT. The encoded protein is CASSQLRGTTEAFF.

The chain links TRBV9 to TRBJ1-2; D ambiguous. The germline gives CDR1 SGDLS, CDR2 YYNGEE. Trimming took off 2 bases at V and 5 bases at J, with 16 bases between the two ends. The CDR3 loop spans 15 amino acids. CDR3 DNA sequence: TGTGCCAGCAGCGTGTCAGGAACTCTCCAATATGGCTACACCTTC. Translating it yields CASSVSGTLQYGYTF.

This clone has only a few counts. The junction departs from the called germline gene at one end, perhaps through a read error. The genes are TRBV2 and TRBJ1-1, with D unresolved. The CDR3 runs to 14 residues. Germline lookup yields CDR1 SNHLY and CDR2 FYNNEI. CDR3: CASREDSLITEAFF. The DNA for the CDR3 is TGTGCCAGCAGGGAAGACTCCTTGATCACTGAAGCTTTCTTT. The whole variable domain, filled in from reference TRBV2 and TRBJ1-1, reads EPEVTQTPSHQVTQMGQEVILRCVPISNHLYFYWYRQILGQKVEFLVSFYNNEISEKSEIFDDQFSVERPDGSNFTLKIRSTKLEDSAMYFCASREDSLITEAFFGQGTRLTVV.

The chain couples TRBV19 to TRBJ1-1; D may be TRBD1 (6 bases). From germline, CDR1 is LNHDA and CDR2 SQIVND (reference sequence). The CDR3 consists of 12 residues. V was pared by 5 bases and J by 8 bases, with 12 bases between. In nucleotides, the CDR3 is TGTGCCAGTAGTGAAGGGGGAATAGAAGCTTTCTTT. Its protein is CASSEGGIEAFF.

This chain connects TRBV9 to TRBJ2-3; 7 bases agree with TRBD2. The germline V gene encodes CDR1 SGDLS and CDR2 YYNGEE. The CDR3 spans 16 residues. J lost 1 base, V lost 4 bases, and 9 bases had no gene match. The CDR3: CASSPRSGAGTDTQYF. CDR3 bases: TGTGCCAGCAGCCCCAGGAGCGGGGCTGGCACAGATACGCAGTATTTT.

V and J are TRBV19 and TRBJ1-4; D unresolved. The germline V gene has CDR1 LNHDA and CDR2 SQIVND (reference sequence). V was trimmed by 1 base and J by 0 bases, leaving 3 bases between them. The CDR3 sequence is 14 residues long. The CDR3 loop is CASSIVATNEKLFF. CDR3 in DNA: TGTGCCAGTAGTATAGTCGCAACTAATGAAAAACTGTTTTTT.

This chain links TRBV19 with TRBJ2-1; TRBD2 might be the D (5 bases). V lost 10 bases, J lost 0 bases, and 13 bases lay in between. The CDR3 runs 14 residues. Germline V gene data show CDR1 as LNHDA and CDR2 as SQIVND (reference sequence). CDR3 sequence reads: CATSSGSSYNEQFF. CDR3 sequence (DNA): TGTGCCACCTCAAGCGGAAGCTCCTACAATGAGCAGTTCTTC. The complete variable domain, with remaining parts taken from reference TRBV19 and TRBJ2-1, reads DGGITQSPKYLFRKEGQNVTLSCEQNLNHDAMYWYRQDPGQGLRLIYYSQIVNDFQKGDIAEGYSVSREKKESFPLTVTSAQKNPTAFYLCATSSGSSYNEQFFGPGTRLTVL.

The chain is built from TRBV10-1 and TRBJ2-3; D might be TRBD1 (5 bases). V was cut by 4 bases and J by 8 bases, with 13 bases left in between. This CDR3 is built from 13 residues. CDR1 is WNHNN and CDR2 is SYGVQD in the germline V gene (reference sequence). CDR3 nucleotides: TGCGCCAGCAGTGTAGTAGGGGAAGGTACGCAGTATTTT. It is translated as CASSVVGEGTQYF.

This clone has a handful of counts. V and J are TRBV6-6 and TRBJ1-4; 7 positions agree with TRBD1. The CDR3 is made up of 14 amino acids. CDR1 is MNHNY and CDR2 is SVGAGI in the germline V gene (reference sequence). The V segment lost 6 bases and the J segment 10 bases; nucleotides outside the gene matches: 11. CDR3 in DNA: TGTGCCAGCAGCCGACCCGGGGACAGCGGAAAACTGTTTTTT. This encodes CASSRPGDSGKLFF.

This chain uses TRBV10-3 with TRBJ2-2; TRBD1 is a possible D gene (6 bases). From germline, CDR1 is ENHRY and CDR2 SYGVKD. V was cut by 6 bases and J by 2 bases, with 10 bases left in between. This CDR3 is built from 14 residues. The CDR3 DNA reads as TGTGCCATCAGATTACAGGGAAACACCGGGGAGCTGTTTTTT. Protein product: CAIRLQGNTGELFF.

The chain employs TRBV4-1 and TRBJ2-5; D perhaps matches TRBD1 (5 bases). This CDR3 comprises 16 residues. V was clipped by 1 base and J by 3 bases, with 15 bases between them. Germline V gene data show CDR1 as MGHRA and CDR2 as YSYEKL. CDR3 bases: TGCGCCAGCAGCCAAGGTGTAAGAGACAGAAAAGAGACCCAGTACTTC. Translating it yields CASSQGVRDRKETQYF.

Comment on this clone: An end of the junction differs from the germline gene, which may be a read error. The V call is TRBV30, the J call TRBJ2-1, with 7 bases matching TRBD1. In germline, CDR1 is GTSNPN, CDR2 SVGIG (reference sequence). This CDR3 is built from 15 residues. The CDR3 protein is CAWRTGQNSYNGQFF. The CDR3 DNA sequence: TGTGCCTGGAGAACGGGACAGAACTCCTACAATGGGCAGTTCTTC. The entire variable domain, with the rest obtained from reference TRBV30 and TRBJ2-1, is as follows: SQTIHQWPATLVQPVGSPLSLECTVEGTSNPNLYWYRQAAGRGLQLLFYSVGIGQISSEVPQNLSASRPQDRQFILSSKKLLLSDSGFYLCAWRTGQNSYNGQFFGPGTRLTVL.

J is TRBJ1-4 and V is TRBV19, with D possibly matching TRBD1 (5 bases). CDR1 is LNHDA and CDR2 is SQIVND in the germline V gene (reference sequence). CDR3 length: 11 amino acids. CDR3 protein: CATGEGEKLFF. The CDR3 DNA follows: TGTGCGACGGGGGAGGGTGAAAAACTGTTTTTT.

Details on this clone: Other nucleotide sequences in the sample specify the same CDR3. V usage is TRBV6-5 and J usage is TRBJ2-5, with D hard to call. V was shortened by 6 bases and J by 1 base, with 3 bases between the two germline ends. Germline-derived CDR1 and CDR2 are MNHEY and SVGAGI. The CDR3 spans 11 residues. The CDR3 reads CASSLQETQYF. The CDR3, as DNA: TGTGCCAGCAGCCTCCAAGAGACCCAGTACTTC.

This CDR3 is CASSYLGLYSNQPQHF. CDR3 sequence (DNA): TGTGCCAGTAGTTATTTGGGACTCTATAGCAATCAGCCCCAGCATTTT. The J gene is TRBJ1-5, the V gene TRBV19, with a possible D match to TRBD1 (5 bases). Germline CDR1 is LNHDA and CDR2 is SQIVND (reference sequence). This CDR3 is built from 16 residues. V was trimmed by 5 bases and J by 0 bases, leaving 14 bases between them.

The chain is built from TRBV6-5 and TRBJ2-6, with D unclear. Germline CDR1 MNHEY, CDR2 SVGAGI. The V and J ends lost 7 bases and 0 bases respectively, with 10 bases between them. CDR3 size: 15 residues. This CDR3 is CASTLKSSGANVLTF. The CDR3 bases are TGTGCCAGCACCCTAAAGAGCTCTGGGGCCAACGTCCTGACTTTC.

This chain's CDR3 is CASSPGQGGPYEQYF. CDR3 nucleotide sequence: TGTGCCAGCAGCCCCGGACAGGGCGGACCCTACGAGCAGTACTTC. The chain recombines TRBV6-5 with TRBJ2-7; TRBD1 agrees at 8 bases. The V and J ends lost 6 bases and 2 bases, in that order; junction bases with no gene match: 9. The CDR3 is made up of 15 amino acids. Germline CDR1 is MNHEY and CDR2 is SVGAGI.

The chain carries TRBV6-1 and TRBJ1-1; D not certain. Germline assignment: CDR1 MNHNS and CDR2 SASEGT. The CDR3 loop spans 16 amino acids. V was cut by 0 bases and J by 4 bases, with 15 bases left in between. The CDR3 sequence is CASSEAAVRLSTEAFF. CDR3 in DNA: TGTGCCAGCAGTGAAGCGGCGGTTAGGCTCAGCACTGAAGCTTTCTTT.

The chain joins TRBV7-2 to TRBJ1-1, with D perhaps TRBD1 (6 bases). This CDR3 is 14 amino acids long. Trimming removed 5 bases at V and 1 base at J, with 11 bases between. From germline, CDR1 is SGHTA and CDR2 FQGNSA. CDR3 sequence reads: CASSPRTANTEAFF. The CDR3 nucleotides are TGTGCCAGCAGCCCCAGGACAGCGAACACTGAAGCTTTCTTT.

This clone was seen more than once but under ten times. The V call is TRBV4-1, the J call TRBJ2-7, with D maybe TRBD2 (6 bases). Germline values: CDR1 MGHRA, CDR2 YSYEKL. The CDR3 consists of 15 residues. Trimming left V 1 base short and J 6 bases short, with 16 bases between. The CDR3: CASSQGPWTTTEQYV. As DNA, the CDR3 is TGCGCCAGCAGCCAAGGGCCCTGGACTACGACCGAGCAGTACGTC.

The chain employs TRBV10-3 and TRBJ2-3; TRBD2 might be the D (6 bases). The germline V gene has CDR1 ENHRY and CDR2 SYGVKD. This CDR3 is 16 amino acids long. Trimming pared 0 bases from V and 1 base from J, leaving 11 bases between. The CDR3 coding sequence is TGTGCCATCAGTGAGTCAAGGGGAGGCGGCACAGATACGCAGTATTTT. Translated: CAISESRGGGTDTQYF.